The 4 T cell receptor beta chains below come from one sample, sequenced in a study of shared clonotypes between healthy human individuals. The repertoire was sequenced with immunoSEQ multiplex PCR; TCRdb's copy has only in-frame clones and lacks some. Here the sample spans over 2 million clones, 80% to 95% being singletons. Sequencing was carried out using naive CD4+ T cells from PBMCs. Subset given: CD45RA+ positively selected. The receptors stem from a man between 18 and 35 years old in good health. Some clones in this sample may be carry-over from other donors' samples.

This clone was recorded only once. The gene calls are TRBV7-2 and TRBJ2-1, with TRBD2 identical over 9 bases. With V trimmed by 5 bases and J by 8 bases, 16 bases remained unmatched. The CDR3 contains 17 residues. Per germline, CDR1 SGHTA and CDR2 FQGNSA. The CDR3 DNA sequence: TGTGCCAGCAGCCGACCCCTTAGCGGGAGAGGTGTCCATGAGCAGTTCTTC. It translates to CASSRPLSGRGVHEQFF. The full variable domain, with the rest looked up from reference TRBV7-2 and TRBJ2-1, is GAGVSQSPSNKVTEKGKDVELRCDPISGHTALYWYRQSLGQGLEFLIYFQGNSAPDKSGLPSDRFSAERTGGSVSTLTIQRTQQEDSAVYLCASSRPLSGRGVHEQFFGPGTRLTVL.

The V call is TRBV25-1, the J call TRBJ2-5; 13 nucleotides match TRBD2. This CDR3 is 13 amino acids long. Looked up from germline, CDR1 is MGHDK and CDR2 is SYGVNS. With 3 bases clipped from V and 13 bases from J, the junction kept 5 bases outside the gene matches. CDR3 region: CASSETSGGPPYF. In DNA, the CDR3 is TGTGCCAGCAGTGAGACTAGCGGGGGGCCTCCGTACTTC.

A word on this clone: One end of the junction is discordant with germline, which a read error may explain. This CDR3 reads CVSTNTRDYGYTF. In nucleotides, the CDR3 is TGTGTCAGCACCAATACCCGGGATTATGGCTACACCTTC. The rearrangement links TRBV6-6 to TRBJ1-2; D gene uncertain. Germline-derived CDR1 and CDR2 are MNHNY and SVGAGI (reference sequence). The CDR3 length is 13 residues.

This chain links TRBV6-5 with TRBJ1-5, with D perhaps TRBD1 (5 bases). Trimming shortened V by 6 bases and J by 7 bases, and 19 bases separated the two germline ends. Germline V lookup: CDR1 MNHEY, CDR2 SVGAGI. This CDR3 has 15 amino acids. This CDR3 reads CASRAGTLGGQPQHF. Here the CDR3 DNA reads TGTGCCAGCAGGGCCGGGACTCTCGGGGGGCAGCCCCAGCATTTT.